This section outlines one T cell receptor beta chain sequence together with its context. No antigen is known for it. This sample was included in a study of OX40 agonist ivuxolimab in advanced cancers. Turning to the study itself: With ivuxolimab, an agonistic anti-OX40 (CD134) antibody, patients were treated. Partial responses were achieved by three patients, of whom one had hepatocellular carcinoma and two had cutaneous melanoma.

Data came from immunoSEQ multiplex PCR; TCRdb stores just in-frame clones and leaves some out. The data contain tens of thousands of clones, 85% to 90% of them singletons. Findings and limits, study-wide: Doses of 0.1 to 3.0 mg/kg were accompanied by clonal expansion of CD4+ and CD8+ blood T cells by week 6. Compared with CD4+, CD8+ T cells on average had more expanded clones.

CDR1 LNHDA and CDR2 SQIVND come from the germline V gene (reference sequence). Trimming took 5 bases from V and 0 from J; bases not matched to a gene: 3. The CDR3 length is 15 residues. This rearrangement joins TRBV19 to TRBJ2-3; 9 bases are shared with TRBD2. The specimen comprised CD4+ or CD8+ T cells sorted from blood, sampled in a trial of the OX40 agonist ivuxolimab. The TCR was taken from an adult with an advanced solid tumor such as melanoma, head and neck, liver or kidney cancer. CDR3 bases: TGTGCCAGTAGTGATGCGGGAGGGAGCACAGATACGCAGTATTTT. Its protein is CASSDAGGSTDTQYF.